This entry concerns a single T cell receptor beta chain. Its antigen is as yet unknown. This record comes from a study of cytomegalovirus exposure and HLA in healthy donors. Study findings and constraints: The classifier reportedly diagnosed cytomegalovirus status with high specificity and sensitivity.

The PCR ran on 60 Vbeta and 13 Jbeta primers. Here immunoSEQ multiplex PCR was the method, and the copy in TCRdb shows in-frame clones only, minus some. Of around 120,000 clones in the sample, around 80% were seen once. Sampled while nominally healthy, donors likely had unrecorded immune exposures. The sequence derives from a female donor in good health and CMV-seropositive. Source material: PBMCs.

The CDR3 sequence: CASSLEGQGFRLESGYTF. DNA for the CDR3: TGCGCCAGCAGCTTGGAGGGACAGGGGTTTCGCCTAGAATCTGGCTACACCTTC. This sequence joins TRBV5-1 and TRBJ1-2, with 10 bases lining up with TRBD1. Trimming removed 0 bases from V and 7 bases from J; junction bases left unmatched: 15. This CDR3 is 18 amino acids long. The germline CDR1 and CDR2 sequences are SGHRS and YFSETQ.